These 2 T cell receptor beta chains were all obtained from the same sample, sequenced in a study of Ad26.COV2.S vaccination and SARS-CoV-2 variants. Sequenced by immunoSEQ multiplex PCR; TCRdb stores in-frame clones only, minus some. The repertoire holds 240,000 or so clones, with around 87% as singletons. Treatment described: roughly 19 received Ad26.COV2.S at low or high dose, single or two shots; about 5 received placebo; per-sample allocation not given. Sampling was done on day 63 after the first vaccine or placebo injection. Sequencing was performed on peripheral blood, taken in a trial of Ad26.COV2.S vaccine versus placebo. The receptors were gathered from a person between 18 and 65 years old who received the Ad26.COV2.S COVID-19 vaccine or a placebo.

The rearrangement uses TRBV6-5 and TRBJ1-5; 7 positions agree with TRBD1. V was clipped by 10 bases and J by 3 bases; unmatched bases: 12. The CDR3 consists of 15 residues. Per the germline V gene, CDR1 is MNHEY and CDR2 is SVGAGI. The CDR3 protein is CATQGNRGANQPQHF. In DNA, the CDR3 is TGTGCCACCCAAGGAAACAGGGGTGCCAATCAGCCCCAGCATTTT.

The chain links TRBV11-2 to TRBJ1-4; TRBD1 matches at 8 bases. The CDR3 sequence is 15 residues long. Per germline, CDR1 SGHAT and CDR2 FQNNGV. V shed 5 bases, J shed 6 bases, and the junction held 8 bases outside the gene matches. This chain's CDR3 is CASSPRQGRDEKLFF. The CDR3 region has the DNA TGTGCCAGCAGCCCCCGACAGGGGAGGGATGAAAAACTGTTTTTT. Full variable domain (missing parts from reference TRBV11-2 and TRBJ1-4): EAGVAQSPRYKIIEKRQSVAFWCNPISGHATLYWYQQILGQGPKLLIQFQNNGVVDDSQLPKDRFSAERLKGVDSTLKIQPAKLEDSAVYLCASSPRQGRDEKLFFGSGTQLSVL.